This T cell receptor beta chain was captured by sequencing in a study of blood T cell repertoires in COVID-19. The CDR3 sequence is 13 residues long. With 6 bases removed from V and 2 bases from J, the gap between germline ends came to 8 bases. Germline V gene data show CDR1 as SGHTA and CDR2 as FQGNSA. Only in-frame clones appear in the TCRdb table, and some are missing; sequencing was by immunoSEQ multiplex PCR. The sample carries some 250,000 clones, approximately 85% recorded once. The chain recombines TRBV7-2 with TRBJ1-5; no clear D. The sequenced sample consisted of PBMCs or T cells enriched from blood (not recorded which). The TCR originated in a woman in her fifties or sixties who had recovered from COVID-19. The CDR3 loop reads CASSTNGNQPQHF. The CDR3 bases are TGTGCCAGCAGTACAAATGGCAATCAGCCCCAGCATTTT.